The 31 T cell receptor beta chains below were found in one sample sequenced in a study of cytomegalovirus exposure and HLA in healthy donors. The study ran its PCR with 60 Vbeta and 13 Jbeta primers. Profiled with immunoSEQ multiplex PCR; TCRdb holds only in-frame clones, not every one. This sample yields about 61,000 clones, of which approximately 72% are seen a single time; just over 50% belongs to the top ten. The sample consisted of PBMCs. The receptors originated from a man between 50 and 59 years old in good health and CMV-seropositive.

The chain carries TRBV29-1 and TRBJ2-1, with D perhaps TRBD1 (6 bases). The CDR3 spans 13 residues. Trimming pared 3 bases from V and 9 bases from J, leaving 15 bases between. The germline V gene has CDR1 SQVTM and CDR2 ANQGSEA. CDR3 amino acids: CSVEATKDSEQFF. CDR3 sequence (DNA): TGCAGCGTTGAGGCGACAAAGGACAGTGAGCAGTTCTTC.

The rearrangement joins TRBV19 to TRBJ2-2, with TRBD1 matching over 10 bases. The CDR3 loop spans 15 amino acids. Germline V CDR1 and CDR2: LNHDA, SQIVND (reference sequence). Trimming cost V 5 bases and J 8 bases; bases outside gene matches: 8. CDR3 in amino acids: CASSADRGRGGELFF. CDR3 bases: TGTGCCAGTAGTGCCGACAGGGGGCGGGGAGGGGAGCTGTTTTTT. Full variable domain (remainder filled in from reference TRBV19 and TRBJ2-2): DGGITQSPKYLFRKEGQNVTLSCEQNLNHDAMYWYRQDPGQGLRLIYYSQIVNDFQKGDIAEGYSVSREKKESFPLTVTSAQKNPTAFYLCASSADRGRGGELFFGEGSRLTVL.

The chain recombines TRBV7-8 with TRBJ2-7; D is perhaps TRBD2 (6 bases). Trimming shortened V by 5 bases and J by 5 bases, and 16 bases separated the two germline ends. The germline CDR1 and CDR2 sequences are SGHVS and FQNEAQ. The CDR3 totals 14 residues. As DNA, the CDR3 is TGTGCCAGCAGCCCCCGAGGGCGGGAAGACGAGCAGTACTTC. Translating gives CASSPRGREDEQYF.

The chain couples TRBV7-2 to TRBJ1-2, with 7 bases aligning to TRBD1. The germline V gene has CDR1 SGHTA and CDR2 FQGNSA. V trimming: 1 base; J trimming: 4 bases; junction bases outside the gene matches: 15. This CDR3 has 18 amino acids. The CDR3 DNA sequence: TGTGCCAGCAGCTTAGTTGGGGACAGAAAAAACTTCGCCTATGGCTACACCTTC. The encoded protein is CASSLVGDRKNFAYGYTF.

V and J are TRBV30 and TRBJ1-6; maybe TRBD1 (6 bases). The V end was cut by 7 bases, the J end by 0 bases, with 22 bases between. The germline V gene has CDR1 GTSNPN and CDR2 SVGIG (reference sequence). CDR3 length equals 18 residues. CDR3 nucleotide sequence: TGTGCCTCGAGCCGCCAGGGACACGGAAGCTCCTATAATTCACCCCTCCACTTT. The encoded protein is CASSRQGHGSSYNSPLHF.

This chain links TRBV6-5 with TRBJ1-1, with 10 nucleotides matching TRBD1. The junction had 3 bases not matched to a gene; V was cut back by 0 bases and J by 5 bases. The germline V gene has CDR1 MNHEY and CDR2 SVGAGI. The CDR3 covers 15 residues. In nucleotides, the CDR3 is TGTGCCAGCAGTTACTCCCGGACAGGGGGGACTGAAGCTTTCTTT. This codes for CASSYSRTGGTEAFF.

This chain joins TRBV6-1 and TRBJ2-2, with 10 positions matching TRBD1. Per the germline V gene, CDR1 is MNHNS and CDR2 is SASEGT. The CDR3 covers 14 residues. J gave up 8 bases and V 7 bases, and 7 bases lay outside the gene matches. CDR3 sequence reads: CASTLDRGRGELFF. The CDR3 DNA follows: TGTGCCAGCACCTTAGACAGGGGGCGAGGGGAGCTGTTTTTT.

The chain couples TRBV9 to TRBJ2-3; TRBD2 agrees at 8 bases. V was pared by 3 bases and J by 0 bases, with 9 bases of the junction left unmatched. The CDR3 spans 17 residues. Germline CDR1 SGDLS, CDR2 YYNGEE. CDR3 sequence: CASSDATGGTSTDTQYF. The CDR3 DNA follows: TGTGCCAGCAGCGACGCTACGGGGGGGACTAGCACAGATACGCAGTATTTT.

The gene calls are TRBV11-2 and TRBJ2-5; D unclear. The CDR3 runs 16 residues. Germline V CDR1 and CDR2: SGHAT, FQNNGV. V lost 1 base and J lost 1, with 13 bases in between. Here the CDR3 DNA reads TGTGCCAGCAGCTTAGGGAGAGCCCCCATCCAAGAGACCCAGTACTTC. It translates to CASSLGRAPIQETQYF.

This rearrangement joins TRBV5-4 to TRBJ2-1; the match to TRBD2 covers 12 bases. The CDR3 consists of 17 residues. J gave up 0 bases and V 4 bases, and 5 bases lay outside the gene matches. Germline V gene lookup returns CDR1 SGHNT and CDR2 YYREEE (reference sequence). CDR3 loop: CASSTKTSGSSYNEQFF. CDR3 nucleotide sequence: TGTGCCAGCAGCACGAAGACTAGCGGGAGCTCCTACAATGAGCAGTTCTTC.

On this clone: An end of the junction does not agree with germline; a read error may underlie this. The same CDR3 also results from other DNA sequences found in this sample. This chain uses TRBV4-1 with TRBJ2-7, with a weak D call TRBD1 (5 bases). Germline CDR1 is MGHRA and CDR2 is YSYEKL. This CDR3 comprises 16 residues. CDR3 nucleotide sequence: TGCGACAGCAGCAAAGAAGCAGGACAAGGCTACTACGAGCAGTACTTC. It yields the protein CDSSKEAGQGYYEQYF.

This chain joins TRBV19 and TRBJ1-2; 12 positions agree with TRBD1. The CDR3 runs 17 residues. Germline trimming cut 5 bases from V and 3 bases from J; bases unmatched to any gene: 10. Germline assignment: CDR1 LNHDA and CDR2 SQIVND (reference sequence). The CDR3 loop reads CASSPLWGTGGDYGYTF. The CDR3 nucleotides are TGTGCCAGTAGTCCATTATGGGGGACAGGGGGCGACTATGGCTACACCTTC.

This clone was seen a few times. The chain couples TRBV30 to TRBJ1-4, with a tentative D call TRBD1 (5 bases). Germline CDR1 GTSNPN, CDR2 SVGIG (reference sequence). V was cut by 3 bases and J by 3 bases, with 11 bases left in between. This CDR3 is 14 amino acids long. The CDR3 sequence: CAWRPRAANEKLFF. The CDR3 DNA reads as TGTGCCTGGAGGCCCAGGGCCGCTAATGAAAAACTGTTTTTT.

The chain joins TRBV5-1 to TRBJ1-2, with TRBD1 as a possible D gene (5 bases). V lost 4 bases and J 8 bases, leaving 24 bases between the germline ends. CDR3 length: 16 amino acids. Germline loops: CDR1 SGHRS, CDR2 YFSETQ. CDR3 DNA: TGCGCCAGCAGCACTTCCGGGACTCTATTTGAAACGGGCTACACCTTC. As protein: CASSTSGTLFETGYTF.

The rearrangement joins TRBV7-2 to TRBJ1-2, with TRBD1 matching 7 bases. After removal of 1 base from V and 8 bases from J, the junction contained 10 bases not matched to a gene. Germline values: CDR1 SGHTA, CDR2 FQGNSA. The CDR3 sequence is 15 residues long. CDR3: CASSLDGTAGWGYTF. For the CDR3, the DNA is TGTGCCAGCAGCTTAGACGGGACAGCTGGATGGGGCTACACCTTC.

The gene calls are TRBV6-4 and TRBJ2-2; D perhaps matches TRBD1 (7 bases). V lost 8 bases to trimming and J lost 6 bases, with 16 bases between them. The CDR3 consists of 14 residues. CDR1 and CDR2 from the germline V gene are MRHNA and SNTAGT. The CDR3 protein is CASGRDRAAGELFF. DNA of the CDR3: TGTGCCAGCGGGCGGGACAGAGCAGCCGGGGAGCTGTTTTTT.

This clone appeared a single time. J is TRBJ2-3 and V is TRBV7-2; a weak D match, TRBD2 (6 bases). V lost 1 base, J lost 0 bases, and 14 bases lay in between. The CDR3 runs 17 residues. Germline CDR1 and CDR2: SGHTA and FQGNSA. The CDR3 coding sequence is TGTGCCAGCAGCTTAGTACGTCCGGGACTGAGCACAGATACGCAGTATTTT. Translating gives CASSLVRPGLSTDTQYF.

The rearrangement uses TRBV5-1 and TRBJ2-7, with 10 nucleotides matching TRBD1. CDR3 length: 15 amino acids. Trimming took 2 bases from V and 0 from J; bases not matched to a gene: 2. Germline values: CDR1 SGHRS, CDR2 YFSETQ. CDR3 nucleotide sequence: TGCGCCAGCAGCTTCCGACAGGGGGCCTCCTACGAGCAGTACTTC. The encoded protein is CASSFRQGASYEQYF.

The rearrangement links TRBV27 to TRBJ2-6, with 10 bases matching TRBD1. The CDR3 length is 18 residues. Germline CDR1 MNHEY, CDR2 SMNVEV (reference sequence). V lost 6 bases and J lost 2; bases outside the gene matches: 10. Here the CDR3 DNA reads TGTGCCAGCAGCCCGGCCGGGACAGGGGCTCCTGGGGCCAACGTCCTGACTTTC. Its translation: CASSPAGTGAPGANVLTF.

The table lists this clone with a few counts. This chain joins TRBV4-3 and TRBJ1-5; D unclear. The CDR3 totals 15 residues. Germline V gene sequence: CDR1 LGHNA, CDR2 YSLEER. V was cut by 0 bases and J by 3 bases, with 9 bases left in between. This CDR3 is CASSQEEGDNQPQHF. CDR3 nucleotides: TGCGCCAGCAGCCAAGAGGAGGGCGACAATCAGCCCCAGCATTTT.

V and J are TRBV19 and TRBJ1-3; a weak D match, TRBD1 (6 bases). The V gene lost 7 bases and the J gene lost 5 bases, with 15 bases spanning the gap. Germline CDR1 is LNHDA and CDR2 is SQIVND (reference sequence). The CDR3 sequence is 14 residues long. The CDR3 coding sequence is TGTGCCAGTAACAGGGATGACCAAAGAAACACCATATATTTT. Translated: CASNRDDQRNTIYF.

This clone is a singleton in its sample. The chain employs TRBV11-2 and TRBJ2-3; 11 positions agree with TRBD2. CDR1 is SGHAT, CDR2 FQNNGV, per germline. The CDR3 extends over 15 amino acids. V shed 3 bases and J 4 bases; nucleotides not matched to a gene: 3. The DNA for the CDR3 is TGTGCCAGCAGCTTCCTAGCGGGAGGATCAGATACGCAGTATTTT. This translates into CASSFLAGGSDTQYF.

The chain links TRBV4-1 to TRBJ2-7, with 7 bases lining up with TRBD2. Germline V CDR1 and CDR2: MGHRA, YSYEKL. Trimming at V came to 1 base and at J to 3 bases, leaving 6 bases not matched to a gene. This CDR3 is 15 amino acids long. The CDR3 DNA is TGCGCCAGCAGCCAAGGCACGCGGGGGTACTACGAGCAGTACTTC. Translating it yields CASSQGTRGYYEQYF.

V gene TRBV6-4 combines with J gene TRBJ1-2; 9 positions match TRBD1. With 5 bases clipped from V and 6 bases from J, the junction kept 7 bases outside the gene matches. Germline V gene lookup returns CDR1 MRHNA and CDR2 SNTAGT. The CDR3 loop spans 14 amino acids. This CDR3 reads CASSRGQGLDGYTF. The CDR3 DNA is TGTGCCAGCAGTCGTGGACAGGGGCTGGATGGCTACACCTTC.

The rearrangement uses TRBV4-2 and TRBJ2-4; 7 nucleotides match TRBD2. Germline lookup yields CDR1 LGHNA and CDR2 YNFKEQ. The length of the CDR3 is 16 residues. V shed 5 bases, J shed 2 bases, and the junction held 9 bases outside the gene matches. In nucleotides, the CDR3 is TGTGCCAGCAGCTCGATAGCGGGTCCGACCAAAAACATTCAGTACTTC. Its protein is CASSSIAGPTKNIQYF.

V and J are TRBV6-5 and TRBJ2-6, with TRBD1 matching 7 bases. From germline, CDR1 is MNHEY and CDR2 SVGAGI. There are 14 residues in the CDR3. V was pared by 7 bases and J by 2 bases, with 2 bases of the junction left unmatched. The CDR3 spells CASTQGAGANVLTF. The CDR3 bases are TGTGCCAGCACTCAGGGGGCTGGGGCCAACGTCCTGACTTTC.

The chain joins TRBV7-9 to TRBJ2-7; TRBD2 might be the D (7 bases). The CDR3 totals 14 residues. V was pared by 8 bases and J by 3 bases, with 17 bases between. Germline loops: CDR1 SEHNR, CDR2 FQNEAQ (reference sequence). CDR3 in amino acids: CASGSGRGSYEQYF. CDR3 DNA: TGTGCCAGCGGCTCGGGGAGGGGGAGCTACGAGCAGTACTTC.

The rearrangement uses TRBV6-5 and TRBJ2-5; TRBD2 aligns across 9 bases. With the DNA end fitting TRBJ2-7 better, the J assignment may be wrong. Germline V gene lookup returns CDR1 MNHEY and CDR2 SVGAGI. The CDR3 has 15 residues. The CDR3 sequence is CASSYSLAGLYEQYF. CDR3 nucleotides: TGTGCCAGCAGTTACAGCCTAGCGGGGCTATACGAGCAGTACTTC.

The sample holds one count of this clone. The V call is TRBV19, the J call TRBJ2-3; D gene ambiguous. The CDR3 consists of 16 residues. Germline CDR1 LNHDA, CDR2 SQIVND (reference sequence). Trimming removed 1 base at V and 2 bases at J, with 13 bases between. Written as DNA, the CDR3 is TGTGCCAGTAGTATAGGGTTAAGACAAAACACAGATACGCAGTATTTT. Its protein is CASSIGLRQNTDTQYF.

The chain uses TRBV4-1 and TRBJ2-7; no definite D call. The CDR3 spans 16 residues. V lost 5 bases and J lost 3, with 20 bases in between. CDR1 MGHRA and CDR2 YSYEKL come from the germline V gene. The CDR3 bases are TGCGCCAGCAGCACAGACGCAGGAAAAGGCTACTACGAGCAGTACTTC. Protein sequence: CASSTDAGKGYYEQYF.

The chain has TRBV6-6 and TRBJ1-3; the D gene is possibly TRBD1 (5 bases). V lost 6 bases and J 1 base, leaving 7 bases between the germline ends. From germline, CDR1 is MNHNY and CDR2 SVGAGI (reference sequence). The CDR3 spans 13 residues. CDR3: CASRSGSGNTIYF. The CDR3 DNA follows: TGTGCCAGCAGGTCAGGGTCTGGAAACACCATATATTTT.